The TCR beta chain described here comes from a study of technical replicates of blood from several donors. Libraries were prepared by immunoSEQ multiplex PCR; TCRdb keeps only in-frame clonotypes and omits some of them. Seen here are about 100,000 clones, 85% to 95% observed once, and the top ten hold almost 0.35%. V lost 1 base, J lost 8 bases, and 7 bases stayed unmatched. The length of the CDR3 is 15 residues. CDR1 is MDHEN, CDR2 SYDVKM, per germline. V gene TRBV28 combines with J gene TRBJ1-2; 10 bases are a match to TRBD1. The TCR was taken from a human donor in good health. Sample: T cells isolated from PBMCs. CDR3 sequence reads: CASSLSKTGGAGYTF. CDR3 sequence (DNA): TGTGCCAGCAGTTTATCCAAGACAGGGGGCGCAGGCTACACCTTC.